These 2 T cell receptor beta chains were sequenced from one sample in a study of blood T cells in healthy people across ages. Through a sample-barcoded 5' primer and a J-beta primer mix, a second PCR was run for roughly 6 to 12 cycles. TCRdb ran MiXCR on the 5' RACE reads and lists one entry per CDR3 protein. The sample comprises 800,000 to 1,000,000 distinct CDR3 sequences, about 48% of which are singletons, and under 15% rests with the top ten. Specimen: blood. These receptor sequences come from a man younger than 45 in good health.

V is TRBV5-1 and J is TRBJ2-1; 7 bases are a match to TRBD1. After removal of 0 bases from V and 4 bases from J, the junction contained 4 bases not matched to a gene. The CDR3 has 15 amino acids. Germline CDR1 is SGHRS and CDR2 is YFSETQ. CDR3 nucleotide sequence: TGCGCCAGCAGCTTGGACGGACAGGTGTACAATGAGCAGTTCTTC. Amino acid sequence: CASSLDGQVYNEQFF.

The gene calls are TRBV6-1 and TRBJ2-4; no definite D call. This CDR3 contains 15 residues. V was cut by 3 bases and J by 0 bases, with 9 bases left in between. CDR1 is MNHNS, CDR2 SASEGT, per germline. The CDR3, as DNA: TGTGCCAGCAGTGATGGACGTCTAGCCAAAAACATTCAGTACTTC. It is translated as CASSDGRLAKNIQYF.